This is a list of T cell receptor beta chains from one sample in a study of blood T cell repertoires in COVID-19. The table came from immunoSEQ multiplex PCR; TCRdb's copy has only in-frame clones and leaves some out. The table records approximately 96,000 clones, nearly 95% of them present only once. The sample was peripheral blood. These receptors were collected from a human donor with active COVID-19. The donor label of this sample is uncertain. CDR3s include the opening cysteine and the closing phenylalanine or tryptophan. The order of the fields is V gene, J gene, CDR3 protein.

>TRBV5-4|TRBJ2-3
CASSLARGSGDTQYF
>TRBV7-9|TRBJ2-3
CASSSRGQVKTDTQYF
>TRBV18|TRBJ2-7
CASSPGPYEQYF
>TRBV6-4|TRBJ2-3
CASSDSAVPSTDTQYF
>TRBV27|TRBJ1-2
CASSHSRGRGDYGYTF
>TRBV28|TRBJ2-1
CASYRPERGEQFF
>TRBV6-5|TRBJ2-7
CASSYSSQVTYEQYF
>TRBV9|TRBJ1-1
CASSIRQIDTEAFF
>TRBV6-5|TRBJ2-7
CASSRTGGPIYEQYF
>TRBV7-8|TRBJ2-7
CASSPNYEQYF
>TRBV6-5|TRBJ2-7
CASSYSMGGIAYEQYF
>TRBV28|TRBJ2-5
CASSLGRGLWETQYF
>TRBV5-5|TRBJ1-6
CASSLHRLEGNSPLHF
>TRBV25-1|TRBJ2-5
CASSAATGWETQYF
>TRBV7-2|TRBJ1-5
CASSPDYSNQPQHF
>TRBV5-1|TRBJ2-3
CASSLVVSRHTDTQYF
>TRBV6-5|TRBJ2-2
CASRATGAGELFF
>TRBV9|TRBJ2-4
CASRGGQGFPKNIQYF
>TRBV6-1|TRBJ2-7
CASSDAYEQYF
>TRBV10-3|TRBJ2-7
CAISETSGRVYEQYF
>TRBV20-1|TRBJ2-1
CSASRGRAVTEQFF
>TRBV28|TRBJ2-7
CASSFTGTDPSEQYF
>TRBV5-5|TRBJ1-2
CASSPTSNRDNYGYTF
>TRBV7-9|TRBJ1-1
CASSLVSGGLGNTEAFF
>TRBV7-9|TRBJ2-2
CASSQRTNTGELFF
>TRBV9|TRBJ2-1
CASSGGTLNEQFF
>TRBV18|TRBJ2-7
CASSPRRIQGDEQYF
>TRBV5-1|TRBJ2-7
CASSLVASSYEQYF
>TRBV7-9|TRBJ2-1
CASSLTEGVGEQFF
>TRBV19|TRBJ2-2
CASSAQGFVGELFF
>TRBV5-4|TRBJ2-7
CASSIGLAGVEQYF
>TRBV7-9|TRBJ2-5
CASSPLVAGGDQETQYF
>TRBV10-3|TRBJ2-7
CAIKPLAGAYEQYF
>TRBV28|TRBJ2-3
CASSKTTRTGGWVDTQYF
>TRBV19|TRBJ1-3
CASCPRAPGNTIYF
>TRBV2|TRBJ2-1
CASRATLANNEQFF
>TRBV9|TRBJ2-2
CASSVAGSNTGELFF
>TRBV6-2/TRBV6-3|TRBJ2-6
CASSYGDRGKAGANVLTF
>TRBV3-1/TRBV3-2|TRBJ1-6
CASRATGAHSPLHF
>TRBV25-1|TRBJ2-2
CASSEWSGVNTGELFF
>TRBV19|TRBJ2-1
CASSSTGNEQFF
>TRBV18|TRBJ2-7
CASSPSQGHGYEQYF
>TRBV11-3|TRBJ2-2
CASSSTSGLNTGELFF
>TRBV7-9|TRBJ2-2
CASSLVVGELFF
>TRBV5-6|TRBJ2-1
CASSLTGFEQFF